Below are 32 T cell receptor beta chains sequenced from a single sample in a study of T cells in Graves' hyperthyroidism and ophthalmopathy. What was amplified from RNA transcripts were TCR beta CDR3 regions. TCR CDR3 underwent first-round RT-PCR with the HTBI primer set. TCRdb independently ran MiXCR on the multiplex PCR reads; one entry per CDR3 protein. This table holds 500,000 to 800,000 distinct CDR3 sequences, 45% found once. What was sequenced was peripheral blood or thyroid tissue (not recorded which). The receptors here all came from an adult man with Graves' disease, either hyperthyroidism or ophthalmopathy (not recorded which).

The CDR3 loop is CASSPRDRGNTEAFF. The CDR3 DNA sequence: TGTGCCAGCAGCCCACGGGACAGGGGGAACACTGAAGCTTTCTTT. V is TRBV2 and J is TRBJ1-1; TRBD1 agrees at 10 bases. V trimming: 6 bases; J trimming: 1 base; junction bases outside the gene matches: 5. Per the germline V gene, CDR1 is SNHLY and CDR2 is FYNNEI. This CDR3 comprises 15 residues.

This clonotype showed up just a few times. The V and J genes are TRBV12-3 or TRBV12-4 and TRBJ1-2; D gene unclear. The CDR3 consists of 13 residues. Trimming pared 2 bases from V and 5 bases from J, leaving 9 bases between. The CDR3 loop reads CASSLNIQYGYTF. The CDR3, as DNA: TGTGCCAGCAGTTTAAATATACAGTATGGCTACACCTTC.

This clonotype was counted a few times. This chain links TRBV7-9 with TRBJ1-4; 9 positions match TRBD1. V shed 5 bases and J 4 bases; nucleotides not matched to a gene: 8. CDR1 and CDR2 from the germline V gene are SEHNR and FQNEAQ (reference sequence). The CDR3 runs 16 residues. CDR3 sequence reads: CASSPSGTGLNEKLFF. The CDR3 coding sequence is TGTGCCAGCAGCCCCTCGGGGACAGGGCTTAATGAAAAACTGTTTTTT.

This clonotype was seen at least ten times. The chain carries TRBV25-1 and TRBJ1-2; D ambiguous. With 6 bases removed from V and 7 bases from J, the gap between germline ends came to 18 bases. The CDR3 sequence is 14 residues long. Germline values: CDR1 MGHDK, CDR2 SYGVNS. The CDR3 sequence is CASSPLGLDAGYTF. In DNA, the CDR3 is TGTGCCAGCAGCCCCTTGGGGTTAGACGCTGGCTACACCTTC.

This clonotype was picked up a small number of times. This chain joins TRBV19 and TRBJ2-7; 8 bases fit TRBD1. This CDR3 is 14 amino acids long. Germline lookup yields CDR1 LNHDA and CDR2 SQIVND (reference sequence). The V gene end was trimmed by 6 bases and the J gene end by 2 bases; junction bases not matched to a gene: 6. CDR3 sequence: CASSNRGSPYEQYF. In DNA, the CDR3 is TGTGCCAGTAGCAACAGGGGGTCACCCTACGAGCAGTACTTC.

The chain recombines TRBV10-2 with TRBJ1-1, with 8 positions matching TRBD1. The V and J ends lost 4 bases and 3 bases, in that order; junction bases with no gene match: 7. The CDR3 totals 15 residues. Germline-derived CDR1 and CDR2 are WSHSY and SAAADI. The CDR3 loop reads CASSAGGAGDTEAFF. DNA of the CDR3: TGCGCCAGCAGTGCAGGGGGCGCCGGGGACACTGAAGCTTTCTTT.

V is TRBV20-1 and J is TRBJ2-5; 11 bases line up with TRBD2. With V trimmed by 7 bases and J by 1 base, 5 bases remained unmatched. The germline CDR1 and CDR2 sequences are DFQATT and SNEGSKA (reference sequence). This CDR3 contains 14 residues. CDR3 residues: CSVPSGGRQETQYF. CDR3 sequence (DNA): TGCAGTGTCCCTAGCGGGGGGCGCCAAGAGACCCAGTACTTC.

This clonotype was counted at least ten times. V usage is TRBV2 and J usage is TRBJ2-5, with D possibly being TRBD1 or TRBD2 (7 bases each). Trimming left V 4 bases short and J 3 bases short, with 12 bases between. The CDR3 loop spans 14 amino acids. The germline V gene has CDR1 SNHLY and CDR2 FYNNEI. This chain's CDR3 is CASSGSGGEETQYF. The CDR3 bases are TGTGCCAGCAGTGGGTCAGGGGGGGAAGAGACCCAGTACTTC.

V is TRBV11-2 and J is TRBJ2-5; perhaps TRBD2 as D (5 bases). With 3 bases removed from V and 1 base from J, the gap between germline ends came to 9 bases. The CDR3 runs to 14 residues. Germline values: CDR1 SGHAT, CDR2 FQNNGV. In DNA, the CDR3 is TGTGCCAGCAGCTTTGAGGGTAGCCAAGAGACCCAGTACTTC. Translating gives CASSFEGSQETQYF.

The V gene is TRBV29-1, the J gene TRBJ1-4, with D perhaps matching TRBD1 (6 bases). V shed 6 bases and J shed 7 bases, with 27 bases lying between them. Per the germline V gene, CDR1 is SQVTM and CDR2 is ANQGSEA. The CDR3 runs to 17 residues. The CDR3 sequence is CSVGGGGRAANTEKLFF. For the CDR3, the DNA is TGCAGCGTCGGGGGGGGCGGCCGGGCAGCAAACACTGAAAAACTGTTTTTT.

The V call is TRBV20-1, the J call TRBJ1-4, with TRBD1 identical over 7 bases. Germline V gives CDR1 DFQATT, CDR2 SNEGSKA (reference sequence). Trimming took 5 bases from V and 2 from J; bases not matched to a gene: 2. This CDR3 is 13 amino acids long. Written as DNA, the CDR3 is TGCAGTGCTCAGACAGGGACTAATGAAAAACTGTTTTTT. Amino acid sequence: CSAQTGTNEKLFF.

V and J are TRBV14 and TRBJ1-5; TRBD1 matches 8 bases. Germline V gene lookup returns CDR1 SGHDN and CDR2 FVKESK. The length of the CDR3 is 15 residues. The trim removed 5 bases at V and 6 bases at J, leaving 9 bases unmatched. CDR3 sequence: CASSVGQGGIQPQHF. The CDR3, as DNA: TGTGCCAGCAGCGTCGGACAGGGCGGCATTCAGCCCCAGCATTTT.

The sample holds a few counts of this clonotype. This chain links TRBV25-1 with TRBJ1-5; D remains ambiguous. Per germline, CDR1 MGHDK and CDR2 SYGVNS. Trimming shortened V by 6 bases and J by 7 bases, and 13 bases separated the two germline ends. This CDR3 is built from 13 residues. CDR3 coding DNA: TGTGCCAGCAGCCAGAATGCAGGCCAGCCCCAGCATTTT. Encoded protein: CASSQNAGQPQHF.

In its sample, this clonotype was seen a few times. The V and J genes are TRBV7-8 and TRBJ1-6, with D possibly matching TRBD1 (5 bases). Germline CDR1 reads SGHVS; CDR2 reads FQNEAQ. The CDR3 is 15 residues long. Trimming cost V 5 bases and J 7 bases, with 15 bases left between them. As DNA, the CDR3 is TGTGCCAGCAGCCCCCCAGGGAACTCGAATTCACCCCTCCACTTT. This codes for CASSPPGNSNSPLHF.

With respect to this clonotype: Given a much more abundant clone one base away, this may be a read error. This rearrangement joins TRBV12-3 or TRBV12-4 to TRBJ1-1; D is uncertain. The CDR3 contains 12 residues. Trimming removed 11 bases from V and 5 bases from J, with 15 bases in between. The CDR3 DNA reads as TGTGCCGGCATCCTGAAGGGTACTGAAGCTTTCTTT. The encoded protein is CAGILKGTEAFF.

The chain employs TRBV6-5 and TRBJ1-2, with 8 bases fitting TRBD1. This CDR3 has 13 amino acids. Germline-derived CDR1 and CDR2 are MNHEY and SVGAGI. V shed 0 bases and J 7 bases; nucleotides not matched to a gene: 1. The CDR3 DNA is TGTGCCAGCAGTTACTCGACAGGGGCTGGCTACACCTTC. Translation gives CASSYSTGAGYTF.

The chain links TRBV5-1 to TRBJ2-5, with 7 nucleotides matching TRBD1. The CDR3 loop spans 17 amino acids. Per germline, CDR1 SGHRS and CDR2 YFSETQ. V trimming: 5 bases; J trimming: 3 bases; junction bases outside the gene matches: 16. CDR3 sequence reads: CASRSTTGSTGKETQYF. The CDR3 DNA reads TGCGCCAGCAGATCAACGACGGGATCGACAGGGAAAGAGACCCAGTACTTC.

This clonotype was observed a few times. The chain has TRBV6-5 and TRBJ2-7, with TRBD1 matching 7 bases. V was pared by 5 bases and J by 12 bases, with 4 bases of the junction left unmatched. The V gene's germline CDR1 is MNHEY and CDR2 SVGAGI. The CDR3 has 10 amino acids. CDR3 in amino acids: CASSAGQVYF. Written as DNA, the CDR3 is TGTGCCAGCAGTGCCGGACAGGTGTACTTC.

Concerning this clonotype itself: Its ends do not fully match the called genes, so a read error is possible. The rearrangement joins TRBV7-2 to TRBJ1-1; D gene unclear. Germline V gene sequence: CDR1 SGHTA, CDR2 FQGNSA. This CDR3 comprises 13 residues. CDR3 DNA: TGTGCCAGCAGTTTAGCCCAGAGGGCTGAAGCTTTCTTT. Protein product: CASSLAQRAEAFF. Using reference TRBV7-2 and TRBJ1-1 for the parts outside the CDR3, the full variable domain is GAGVSQSPSNKVTEKGKDVELRCDPISGHTALYWYRQSLGQGLEFLIYFQGNSAPDKSGLPSDRFSAERTGGSVSTLTIQRTQQEDSAVYLCASSLAQRAEAFFGQGTRLTVV.

This clonotype has a handful of counts. The chain uses TRBV19 and TRBJ2-7, with D perhaps matching TRBD2 (5 bases). The CDR3 loop spans 15 amino acids. In germline, CDR1 is LNHDA, CDR2 SQIVND (reference sequence). The V end was cut by 5 bases, the J end by 3 bases, with 17 bases between. The CDR3 DNA is TGTGCCAGTAGTTCGGACTCGACATCTTACTACGAGCAGTACTTC. It translates to CASSSDSTSYYEQYF. Full variable domain (remainder filled in from reference TRBV19 and TRBJ2-7): DGGITQSPKYLFRKEGQNVTLSCEQNLNHDAMYWYRQDPGQGLRLIYYSQIVNDFQKGDIAEGYSVSREKKESFPLTVTSAQKNPTAFYLCASSSDSTSYYEQYFGPGTRLTVT.

Of note for this clonotype: A much larger clone is a single base away; this may be a read error. This chain joins TRBV9 and TRBJ1-5, with 7 bases fitting TRBD1. There are 13 residues in the CDR3. The germline V gene has CDR1 SGDLS and CDR2 YYNGEE. CDR3 amino acids: CVSRDRVDQPQHF. As DNA, the CDR3 is TGCGTCAGCAGAGACAGGGTGGATCAGCCCCAGCATTTT.

This clonotype was detected ten times or more. The V call is TRBV15, the J call TRBJ1-2; 8 positions match TRBD1. Per germline, CDR1 LNHNV and CDR2 YYDKDF (reference sequence). The CDR3 sequence is 13 residues long. Germline trimming cut 5 bases from V and 6 bases from J; bases unmatched to any gene: 5. CDR3 protein: CATSGQGLDGYTF. In nucleotides, the CDR3 is TGTGCCACCAGCGGACAGGGTTTAGATGGCTACACCTTC.

This clonotype was detected only a few times. The chain is built from TRBV6-1 and TRBJ1-1, with D hard to call. Deletions cut 7 bases from V and 1 base from J, with 4 bases between. From germline, CDR1 is MNHNS and CDR2 SASEGT. The CDR3 is 11 amino acids. The CDR3 here is CASTKNTEAFF. The CDR3 nucleotides read TGTGCCAGCACGAAGAACACTGAAGCTTTCTTT.

The chain employs TRBV7-6 and TRBJ1-1; possible D gene TRBD1, 6 bases. Between the trimmed V and J ends, which lost 6 bases and 8 bases, there was a span of 19 bases. The length of the CDR3 is 14 residues. From germline, CDR1 is SGHVS and CDR2 FNYEAQ. This CDR3 reads CASSPPRQDAEAFF. As DNA, the CDR3 is TGTGCCAGCAGTCCTCCCCGACAGGACGCAGAAGCTTTCTTT. Full variable domain (remainder filled in from reference TRBV7-6 and TRBJ1-1): GAGVSQSPRYKVTKRGQDVALRCDPISGHVSLYWYRQALGQGPEFLTYFNYEAQQDKSGLPNDRFSAERPEGSISTLTIQRTEQRDSAMYRCASSPPRQDAEAFFGQGTRLTVV.

The rearrangement uses TRBV29-1 and TRBJ1-2, with 9 nucleotides matching TRBD1. Germline-derived CDR1 and CDR2 are SQVTM and ANQGSEA. This CDR3 comprises 17 residues. V shed 4 bases, J shed 4 bases, and the junction held 16 bases outside the gene matches. The CDR3 coding sequence is TGCAGCGTTGTAGGCCGGGACAGGGCAAGAGGGAGCTATGGCTACACCTTC. Translating gives CSVVGRDRARGSYGYTF. The whole variable domain, remainder taken from reference TRBV29-1 and TRBJ1-2, is SAVISQKPSRDICQRGTSLTIQCQVDSQVTMMFWYRQQPGQSLTLIATANQGSEATYESGFVIDKFPISRPNLTFSTLTVSNMSPEDSSIYLCSVVGRDRARGSYGYTFGSGTRLTVV.

At least ten counts were recorded for this clonotype. The CDR3 sequence is CATSDSGGGGNTGELFF. CDR3 DNA sequence: TGTGCCACCAGTGACTCCGGGGGCGGGGGTAACACCGGGGAGCTGTTTTTT. The V and J genes are TRBV24-1 and TRBJ2-2; TRBD2 is a possible D gene (7 bases). CDR3 length: 17 amino acids. Germline assignment: CDR1 KGHDR and CDR2 SFDVKD. With 4 bases removed from V and 2 bases from J, the gap between germline ends came to 16 bases.

This clonotype was picked up a small number of times. V usage is TRBV6-5 and J usage is TRBJ1-3, with D unclear. CDR1 MNHEY and CDR2 SVGAGI come from the germline V gene. The V end lost 0 bases, the J end lost 8 bases, and 8 bases lay between the germline ends. This CDR3 has 13 residues. CDR3 in amino acids: CASSYSIVDTIYF. The CDR3 nucleotides are TGTGCCAGCAGTTACTCGATAGTGGACACCATATATTTT.

The chain recombines TRBV10-2 with TRBJ1-3, with D perhaps matching TRBD1 (6 bases). V was cut by 5 bases and J by 3 bases, with 17 bases left in between. The germline gives CDR1 WSHSY, CDR2 SAAADI. The CDR3 is 16 amino acids. Here the CDR3 reads CASSQTGLSFGNTIYF. CDR3 DNA sequence: TGCGCCAGCAGTCAAACAGGGTTAAGCTTTGGAAACACCATATATTTT.

V usage is TRBV29-1 and J usage is TRBJ1-1; TRBD1 matches 7 bases. Per the germline V gene, CDR1 is SQVTM and CDR2 is ANQGSEA. The CDR3 totals 10 residues. The V and J ends lost 8 bases and 8 bases, in that order; junction bases with no gene match: 5. CDR3 nucleotide sequence: TGCAGCTTTGCAGGGGGGGAAGCTTTCTTT. As protein: CSFAGGEAFF.

The table lists this clonotype with many counts. DNA of the CDR3: TGTGCCAGCAGTGAGAGGGATGGCTACACCTTC. Its translation is CASSERDGYTF. The gene calls are TRBV2 and TRBJ1-2; no clear D. The CDR3 runs to 11 residues. V was pared by 3 bases and J by 6 bases, with 5 bases between. Germline V gives CDR1 SNHLY, CDR2 FYNNEI.

This clonotype was observed at least ten times. The chain has TRBV2 and TRBJ1-2, with a weak D call TRBD1 (5 bases). The CDR3 has 14 residues. The V end was cut by 6 bases, the J end by 3 bases, with 14 bases between. Per germline, CDR1 SNHLY and CDR2 FYNNEI. The CDR3 coding sequence is TGTGCCAGCAGAAGGGGCAGGTCCGACTATGGCTACACCTTC. The encoded protein is CASRRGRSDYGYTF.

This clonotype was counted many times. This chain joins TRBV12-3 or TRBV12-4 and TRBJ1-2; D remains ambiguous. CDR3 length: 13 residues. V shed 1 base and J shed 1 base, with 4 bases lying between them. CDR3 DNA: TGTGCCAGCAGTTTAGGGTTTAACTATGGCTACACCTTC. This translates into CASSLGFNYGYTF.